This T cell receptor beta chain was sequenced during a study of blood T cell repertoires in COVID-19. Study information: Some COVID-19 samples were acute and others convalescent; all came from the United States, Italy and Spain. T cells, B-cell-depleted T cells, or PBMCs supplied cDNA or gDNA.

Per the authors' pipeline: Counts of nucleated cells, estimated from reference gene primer amplification, were obtained. This table comes from immunoSEQ multiplex PCR, and its TCRdb copy is limited to in-frame clones, with some not included. The V and J calls and clone size are taken from that table; D and trimming were inferred from the DNA. The sample shows over 50,000 clones, 80% to 90% of them seen only once. Germline lookup yields CDR1 KGHSH and CDR2 LQKENI. The V and J ends lost 0 bases and 5 bases respectively, with 14 bases between them. CDR3 length: 16 residues. This TCR derives from a human donor in a cohort sampled during active COVID-19. The chain recombines TRBV18 with TRBJ2-1; possible D gene TRBD2, 6 bases. Sequenced input: peripheral blood. The CDR3 nucleotides read TGTGCCAGCTCACCACCCAACGGCGGGATACACAATGAGCAGTTCTTC. Translated, it gives CASSPPNGGIHNEQFF.